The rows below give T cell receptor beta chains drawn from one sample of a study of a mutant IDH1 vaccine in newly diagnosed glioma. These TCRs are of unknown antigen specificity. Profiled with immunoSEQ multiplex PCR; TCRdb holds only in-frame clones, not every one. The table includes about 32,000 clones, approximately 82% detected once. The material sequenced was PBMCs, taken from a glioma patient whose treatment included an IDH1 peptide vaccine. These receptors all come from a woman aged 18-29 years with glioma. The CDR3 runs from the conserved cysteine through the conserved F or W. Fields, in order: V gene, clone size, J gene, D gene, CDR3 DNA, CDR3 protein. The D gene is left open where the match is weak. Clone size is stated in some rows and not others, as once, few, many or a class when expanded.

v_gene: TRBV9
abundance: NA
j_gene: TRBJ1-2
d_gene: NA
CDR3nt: TGTGCCAGCAGCGTAGATAGCTATGGCTACACCTTC
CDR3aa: CASSVDSYGYTF

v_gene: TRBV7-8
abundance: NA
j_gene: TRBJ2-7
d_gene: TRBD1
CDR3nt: TGTGCCAGCAACCTAGGGACAGGGCATATCTACGAGCAGTACTTC
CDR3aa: CASNLGTGHIYEQYF

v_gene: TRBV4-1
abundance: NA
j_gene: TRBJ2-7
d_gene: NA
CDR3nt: TGCGCCAGCAGCCAATCAACAGGGCCCTACGAGCAGTACTTC
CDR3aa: CASSQSTGPYEQYF

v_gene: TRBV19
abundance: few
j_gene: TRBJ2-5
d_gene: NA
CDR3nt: TGTGCCAGTAGTATAGCGGTGCAGCAAGAGACCCAGTACTTC
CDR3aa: CASSIAVQQETQYF

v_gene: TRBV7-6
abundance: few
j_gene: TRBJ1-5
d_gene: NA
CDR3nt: TGTGCCAGCAGCTTAGTCCAGGGCCCCAATCAGCCCCAGCATTTT
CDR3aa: CASSLVQGPNQPQHF

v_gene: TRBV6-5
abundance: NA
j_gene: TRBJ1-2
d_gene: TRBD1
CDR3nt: TGTGCCAGCAGTTACGAGTCGGGACAGGGGGCGCGAGGCTACACCTTC
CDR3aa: CASSYESGQGARGYTF

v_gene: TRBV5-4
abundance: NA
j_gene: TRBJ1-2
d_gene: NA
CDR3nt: TGTGCCAGCAGTCTCGACTTGGATGGCTACACCTTC
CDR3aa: CASSLDLDGYTF

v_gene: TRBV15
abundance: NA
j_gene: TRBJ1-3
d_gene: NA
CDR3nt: TGTGCCACCAGCAGAGATGTGGAGGGCCGAAACACCATATATTTT
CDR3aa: CATSRDVEGRNTIYF

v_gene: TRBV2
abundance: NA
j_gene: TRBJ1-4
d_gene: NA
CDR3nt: TGTGCCAGCAGGCGTCTATCAAGAGAAAAACTGTTTTTT
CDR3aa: CASRRLSREKLFF

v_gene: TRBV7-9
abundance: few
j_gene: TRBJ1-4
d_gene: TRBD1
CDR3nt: TGTGCCAGCAGCCTGGCCGACAGGGCGCTGGAAAAACTGTTTTTT
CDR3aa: CASSLADRALEKLFF

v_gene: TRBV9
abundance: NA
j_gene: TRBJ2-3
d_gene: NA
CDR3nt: TGTGCCAGCAGCGTAGGAGGAGGTACTAGGATTGGTGATACGCAGTATTTT
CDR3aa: CASSVGGGTRIGDTQYF

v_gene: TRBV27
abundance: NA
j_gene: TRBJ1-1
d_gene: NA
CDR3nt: TGTGCCAGCAGCCACCATGGGGGCGGTATGAACACTGAAGCTTTCTTT
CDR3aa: CASSHHGGGMNTEAFF

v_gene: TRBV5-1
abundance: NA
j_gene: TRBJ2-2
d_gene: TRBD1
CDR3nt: TGCGCCAGCAGCTCGCCGGGACACCCAGGGGGAACCGGGGAGCTGTTTTTT
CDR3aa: CASSSPGHPGGTGELFF

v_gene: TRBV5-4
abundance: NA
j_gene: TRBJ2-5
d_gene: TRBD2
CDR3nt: TGTGCCAGCAGCTCGGGGACTAGAGACGAGACCCAGTACTTC
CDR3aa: CASSSGTRDETQYF

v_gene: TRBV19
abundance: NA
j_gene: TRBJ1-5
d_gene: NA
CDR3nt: TGTGCCAGTAGTATAGATTCCGGGAGAGGGCAGCCCCAGCATTTT
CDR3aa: CASSIDSGRGQPQHF

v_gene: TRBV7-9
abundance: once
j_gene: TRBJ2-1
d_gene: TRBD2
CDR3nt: TGTGCCAGCAGCTTAGTTGCGGGAGCCGCCAATGAGCAGTTCTTC
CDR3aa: CASSLVAGAANEQFF

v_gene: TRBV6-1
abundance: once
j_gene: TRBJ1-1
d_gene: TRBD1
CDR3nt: TGTGCCAGCAGTCGTCGGCAGGGGGCTGGTACTGAAGCTTTCTTT
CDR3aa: CASSRRQGAGTEAFF

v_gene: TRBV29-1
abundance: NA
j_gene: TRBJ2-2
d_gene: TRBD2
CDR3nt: TGCAGCGTTGAAGGGATGAGGGAGCGGGGCGGGGAGCTGTTTTTT
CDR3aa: CSVEGMRERGGELFF

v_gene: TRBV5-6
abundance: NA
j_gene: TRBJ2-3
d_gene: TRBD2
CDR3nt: TGTGCCAGCAGCTTGAGCCTAGCGGGAGTTTCAGATACGCAGTATTTT
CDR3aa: CASSLSLAGVSDTQYF

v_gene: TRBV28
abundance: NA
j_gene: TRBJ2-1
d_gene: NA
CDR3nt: TGTGCCAGCAGTTGGGGTACCTACAATGAGCAGTTCTTC
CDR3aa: CASSWGTYNEQFF